Given below is one TCR beta chain in context. Its antigen is as yet unknown. CDR1 is LNHDA and CDR2 is SQIVND in the germline V gene (reference sequence). Trimming left V 5 bases short and J 7 bases short, with 15 bases between. This CDR3 has 14 amino acids. The PCR contained 60 Vbeta and 13 Jbeta primers. Data came from immunoSEQ multiplex PCR; TCRdb stores just in-frame clones and leaves some out. This sample has some 110,000 clones, with approximately 58% found just once. The data derive from a study of cytomegalovirus exposure and HLA in healthy donors. Broader study findings: Roughly even sequencing depth across donors was the assumption behind the presence/absence analyses.

The origin of this receptor is a woman aged 30 to 39 in good health and CMV-seronegative. Sequenced sample: PBMCs. The rearrangement joins TRBV19 to TRBJ2-4; D possibly corresponds to TRBD2 (6 bases). The CDR3 DNA is TGTGCCAGTAGTCATCGAGAAGGGAGGAACATTCAGTACTTC. This gives the protein CASSHREGRNIQYF.